This TCR beta chain came from a study of blood T cells in healthy people across ages. In its sample, this clonotype was seen once. This sequence may be a read error, since a much larger clone differs from it by one base. Primed by a sample-barcoded 5' primer and a J-beta primer mix, a second PCR proceeded for about 6 to 11 cycles. TCRdb passed the 5' RACE reads through MiXCR, listing each CDR3 protein once. The table shows 870,000 or so distinct CDR3 sequences, with 25% to 35% occurring only once. The V gene's germline CDR1 is DFQATT and CDR2 SNEGSKA (reference sequence). This CDR3 contains 16 residues.

This chain joins TRBV20-1 and TRBJ2-3; TRBD2 aligns across 11 bases. This receptor was obtained from an elderly woman in good health. The sequencing sample was made of blood. The DNA for the CDR3 is TGCAGTGCTAGGAGGGGGCCTAGCGGGGGGACAGGTACGCAGTATTTT. Its translation: CSARRGPSGGTGTQYF.